A single sample is the source of the 8 T cell receptor beta chains below, sequenced in a study of regulatory T cells in long-lasting Graves disease (dated by TCRdb to the early 2020s). To prepare the library, multiplex PCR was applied. The data were produced on an Illumina HiSeq 4000. To build TCR beta libraries, CDR3 regions were amplified by Arm-PCR using iRepertoire HTBI primers. The raw public data were reprocessed by TCRdb itself: fastp quality trimming at Q25, MiXCR clonotype calling, in-frame beta chains only. Every entry covers one CDR3 protein and lists the most common genes and DNA from its rows. For this sample the table gives 400,000 or so distinct CDR3 sequences, of which roughly a quarter were detected only once. Roughly a quarter of the sample lies in the top ten. In light of the paper, this sample's time point label describes: persistent/refractory GD, antithyroid drugs over 5 years with positive TRAb. For both TCR sequencing and RNA sequencing, RNA was extracted from PBMCs using TRIzol.

Source: peripheral blood mononuclear cells (PBMCs), taken when the disease was refractory, from a patient treated with antithyroid drugs. Receptors were obtained from a female donor with Graves disease.

This clonotype has just a few counts. The rearrangement links TRBV5-5 to TRBJ1-4, with D hard to call. The CDR3 extends over 12 amino acids. Trimming left V 1 base short and J 7 bases short, with 5 bases between. The germline V gene encodes CDR1 SGHKS and CDR2 YYEKEE (reference sequence). The CDR3 DNA follows: TGTGCCAGCAGCTTGTATCGTGAAAAACTGTTTTTT. Translating gives CASSLYREKLFF.

This chain uses TRBV19 with TRBJ1-2; D ambiguous. The V gene's germline CDR1 is LNHDA and CDR2 SQIVND (reference sequence). Trimming stripped 6 bases from V and 6 bases from J, with 14 bases between. This CDR3 has 13 residues. This CDR3 reads CASRTDADNGYTF. In DNA form, the CDR3 reads TGTGCCAGTAGGACGGACGCCGATAATGGCTACACCTTC.

The chain has TRBV6-2 or TRBV6-3 and TRBJ2-7, with D possibly being TRBD1 or TRBD2 (7 bases each). CDR3 length: 16 amino acids. Germline CDR1 MNHEY, CDR2 SVGEGT. V lost 6 bases and J 3 bases, leaving 21 bases between the germline ends. In DNA form, the CDR3 reads TGTGCCAGCAGAACATCCAGGGGGGGTTATCGCTACGAGCAGTACTTC. The encoded protein is CASRTSRGGYRYEQYF.

This clonotype has only one observation. The rearrangement links TRBV5-1 to TRBJ2-5, with TRBD1 matching over 8 bases. The CDR3 runs to 15 residues. The V gene end was trimmed by 4 bases and the J gene end by 5 bases; junction bases not matched to a gene: 10. Per the germline V gene, CDR1 is SGHRS and CDR2 is YFSETQ. The CDR3 DNA sequence: TGCGCCAGCAGCCCACCTGGGACAGGAGTTGAGACCCAGTACTTC. Protein: CASSPPGTGVETQYF.

The J gene is TRBJ1-2, the V gene TRBV9; D unresolved. The CDR3 consists of 12 residues. Trimming cost V 3 bases and J 8 bases, with 11 bases left between them. Germline CDR1 is SGDLS and CDR2 is YYNGEE. DNA for the CDR3: TGTGCCAGCAGCGGGGCGGACGCCGGCTACACCTTC. Translation: CASSGADAGYTF.

This clonotype was seen more than once but under ten times. The V call is TRBV27, the J call TRBJ2-1, with 9 bases matching TRBD1. CDR3 length: 18 residues. CDR1 MNHEY and CDR2 SMNVEV come from the germline V gene (reference sequence). The V gene end was trimmed by 7 bases and the J gene end by 3 bases; junction bases not matched to a gene: 16. In DNA form, the CDR3 reads TGTGCCAGCATCGATTTAGGACAGGGGCATTCCTACTACAATGAGCAGTTCTTC. Protein sequence: CASIDLGQGHSYYNEQFF.

V usage is TRBV6-1 and J usage is TRBJ2-2, with D possibly TRBD1 on 5 matching bases. Deletions cut 4 bases from V and 6 bases from J, with 9 bases between. Germline V gene lookup returns CDR1 MNHNS and CDR2 SASEGT. CDR3 length equals 13 residues. In DNA form, the CDR3 reads TGTGCCAGCAGTGGCAGGGTGCCCGGGGAGCTGTTTTTT. Its protein is CASSGRVPGELFF.

This clonotype showed up just a few times. The chain carries TRBV20-1 and TRBJ1-1; tentatively, D is TRBD1 (6 bases). The CDR3 runs to 14 residues. From germline, CDR1 is DFQATT and CDR2 SNEGSKA (reference sequence). The ends were cut back, 5 bases at V and 4 bases at J, with 17 bases in the middle. The CDR3 reads CSAAIGGGRTEAFF. CDR3 DNA sequence: TGCAGTGCTGCCATAGGCGGGGGGCGCACTGAAGCTTTCTTT.